Presented here are 24 T cell receptor delta chains from one specimen sequenced in a study of γδ T cells in repeated Plasmodium falciparum infection. TCRdb re-called the multiplex PCR reads via CATT. The table lists 55,000 to 70,000 delta-chain clones, around 1.5% of them singletons. Gammadelta T cells were flow-sorted from PBMC into Vgamma9/Vdelta2+ and Vdelta2-negative populations for bulk analysis. Input material: gamma-delta T cells from blood. These receptors were collected from a pool of human donors (malaria-infected and uninfected, not separated).

At least ten counts were recorded for this clone. The TCRdb record carries a much larger clone's protein, which differs from this DNA's translation at residue 17; a read error is the likely cause, and the protein listed here is the DNA translation. V usage is TRDV1 and J usage is TRDJ1; 13 bases agree with TRDD3. Germline loops: CDR1 TSWWSYY, CDR2 QGS. This CDR3 contains 22 residues. Losses at the gene ends were 2 bases for V and 3 bases for J; bases not matched to a gene: 21. For the CDR3, the DNA is TGTGCTCTTGGGGAAAGACTCGTCCCTCGGGTTACTGGGGGATACGCGGCCGATAAACTCATCTTT. This codes for CALGERLVPRVTGGYAADKLIF.

A few counts support this clone. A read error likely explains this, since a far larger clone differs by one base. The same CDR3 is also encoded by other DNA sequences in this sample. The chain carries TRDV1 and TRDJ3; 13 positions agree with TRDD3. No J gene was available from TCRdb, and it was assigned here by a germline match of the DNA. The J segment lost 0 bases and the V segment lost 1 base, leaving 21 bases of the junction unmatched. Germline V CDR1 and CDR2: TSWWSYY, QGS. The CDR3 sequence is 26 residues long. The CDR3 loop reads CALGEQGGSTGGYEVFSSWDTRQMFF. CDR3 bases: TGTGCTCTTGGGGAACAGGGGGGGAGTACTGGGGGATACGAAGTGTTTTCCTCCTGGGACACCCGACAGATGTTTTTC.

This clone was counted only a few times. The protein TCRdb gives is from a much larger clone and does not agree with this DNA's translation at residue 4, likely a read error; the protein shown here comes from the DNA. The chain joins TRDV3 to TRDJ1; D uncertain. Trimming took 2 bases from V and 3 from J, leaving 13 bases between them. Germline CDR1 TVYSNPD, CDR2 GDNSRS (reference sequence). The CDR3 totals 13 residues. Here the CDR3 reads CAFRIFNSDKLIF. CDR3 sequence (DNA): TGTGCCTTTCGTATCTTTAACTCCGATAAACTCATCTTT. Combining the CDR3 with reference TRDV3 and TRDJ1 gives the whole variable domain CDKVTQSSPDQTVASGSEVVLLCTYDTVYSNPDLFWYRIRPDYSFQFVFYGDNSRSEGADFTQGRFSVKHILTQKAFHLVISPVRTEDSATYYCAFRIFNSDKLIFGKGTRVTVEP.

This clone occurred many times. This DNA's translation and the protein TCRdb lists, from a much larger clone, do not match at residue 16, likely due to a read error; the protein shown is translated from the DNA. The chain is built from TRDV2 and TRDJ1; 13 bases fit TRDD3. Germline V gives CDR1 GEAIGNYY, CDR2 EKD. Trimming took 4 bases from V and 3 from J; bases not matched to a gene: 22. This CDR3 region has 21 residues. CDR3 region: CACESLRIEGTGGYAADKLIF. CDR3 bases: TGTGCCTGTGAATCCCTTCGAATCGAGGGTACTGGGGGATACGCGGCCGATAAACTCATCTTT.

Comment on this clone: The TCRdb protein, from a much larger clone, departs from this DNA's translation at residue 12, likely by read error; the protein shown derives from the DNA. The chain couples TRDV1 to TRDJ1; possible D gene TRDD3, 6 bases. Per germline, CDR1 TSWWSYY and CDR2 QGS. There are 16 residues in the CDR3. The CDR3 sequence: CALGLTVYWATGKLIF. CDR3 sequence (DNA): TGTGCTCTTGGACTAACCGTCTACTGGGCTACCGGTAAACTCATCTTT.

To note about this clone: A read error likely explains this, since a far larger clone differs by one base. Other DNA sequences in the sample encode the same CDR3. V and J are TRDV1 and TRDJ2; 7 nucleotides agree with TRDD3. TCRdb records no J gene; here it was assigned by comparing the DNA to germline. With V trimmed by 0 bases and J by 0 bases, 22 bases remained unmatched. This CDR3 region has 23 residues. Germline V CDR1 and CDR2: TSWWSYY, QGS. CDR3 sequence (DNA): TGTGCTCTTGGGGAACTAGGTAGGGAGACCTACTGGGGAATACTCTCTTTGACAGCACAACTCTTCTTT. Its protein product is CALGELGRETYWGILSLTAQLFF.

This clone was seen a few times. TCRdb lists the protein of a much larger clone for this DNA, which differs at residue 3, so this is likely a read error; the protein given here is translated from the DNA itself. V usage is TRDV1 and J usage is TRDJ1, with TRDD3 identical over 8 bases. Germline V lookup: CDR1 TSWWSYY, CDR2 QGS. This CDR3 spans 19 amino acids. In nucleotides, the CDR3 is TGTGCTCCTGGGGAACTCGCCTGGGCTCTGGGGGACCCTCGGGATAAACTCATCTTT. It encodes CAPGELAWALGDPRDKLIF.

This clone has a count of ten or more. A far larger clone is off by one base, so a read error is likely. Other DNA sequences in this sample translate to the same CDR3. The V and J genes are TRDV1 and TRDJ1, with TRDD3 matching 7 bases. V shed 3 bases, J shed 0 bases, and the junction held 16 bases outside the gene matches. Germline values: CDR1 TSWWSYY, CDR2 QGS. The CDR3 is 19 amino acids. The CDR3 coding sequence is TGTGCTCTTGGGGAGCCCAGTAGTCTGGGGGTCCACCACACCGATAAACTCATCTTT. Its protein is CALGEPSSLGVHHTDKLIF.

This clone was found a few times. A read error is likely here: a far larger clone is one base away. Different DNA sequences within this sample yield the same CDR3. The V and J genes are TRDV3 and TRDJ1, with 12 positions matching TRDD3. V shed 2 bases and J 0 bases; nucleotides not matched to a gene: 43. Germline lookup yields CDR1 TVYSNPD and CDR2 GDNSRS (reference sequence). The CDR3 contains 28 residues. The CDR3 loop reads CAFGGSSPLGDTGSACLRIATYTDKLIF. In DNA, the CDR3 is TGTGCCTTTGGTGGTTCCTCCCCGCTGGGGGATACGGGGAGCGCATGTTTACGGATAGCCACGTACACCGATAAACTCATCTTT.

This clone was observed many times. This clone may be a read error of a much larger clone one base away. The V call is TRDV1, the J call TRDJ1; D may be TRDD3 (5 bases). CDR3 size: 22 residues. Germline CDR1 is TSWWSYY and CDR2 is QGS. The CDR3 spells CAIGEPPDSTGTRPILADKLIF. CDR3 coding DNA: TGTGCTATTGGGGAACCCCCGGATTCCACGGGGACTAGGCCGATTTTGGCCGATAAACTCATCTTT.

The V call is TRDV1, the J call TRDJ1; 11 bases are shared with TRDD3. TCRdb does not report a J gene; here it was assigned by matching the DNA to germline references. CDR1 TSWWSYY and CDR2 QGS come from the germline V gene. The CDR3 length is 19 residues. J was trimmed by 10 bases and V by 2 bases; bases with no gene match: 21. The CDR3 nucleotides are TGTGCTCTTGGGGAAGGTAGATTTCGGCTGGGGGATACAGTCGATCCACTCATCTTT. Protein product: CALGEGRFRLGDTVDPLIF.

This clone was found a few times. A far larger clone is only one base removed, so a read error is likely. Other DNA sequences from this sample encode an identical CDR3 as well. The rearrangement links TRDV1 to TRDJ1; D might be TRDD2 (7 bases). CDR1 TSWWSYY and CDR2 QGS come from the germline V gene. There are 19 residues in the CDR3. The CDR3 nucleotides read TGCGCTCTTGGGGAACTGCTTCCTATAGATACGTGGGAGGCCTCTAAACTCATCTTT. Translated, it gives CALGELLPIDTWEASKLIF.

This clone was seen ten or more times. The protein in TCRdb stems from a much larger clone and differs at residue 4 from this DNA's translation, likely a read error; here the protein is translated from the DNA. This rearrangement joins TRDV3 to TRDJ1, with D possibly TRDD3 on 6 matching bases. Germline CDR1 is TVYSNPD and CDR2 is GDNSRS (reference sequence). Trimming removed 5 bases from V and 2 bases from J, with 12 bases in between. The CDR3 sequence is 12 residues long. The CDR3 DNA reads TGTGCCCGCTGGGGCTGGACCGATAAACTCATCTTT. It specifies CARWGWTDKLIF.

This clone was seen many times. TCRdb has a much larger clone's protein, which differs at residue 16 from the translation of this DNA, likely because of a read error; what is shown is the protein translated from the DNA. V and J are TRDV1 and TRDJ1; D remains unclear. TCRdb gives no J gene; it was assigned here by matching the DNA to germline. This CDR3 region has 19 residues. The germline CDR1 and CDR2 sequences are TSWWSYY and QGS. Here the CDR3 reads CALGELESSRSFITDRLIF. DNA of the CDR3: TGTGCTCTTGGGGAACTAGAGTCGTCCCGGTCCTTTATTACCGATAGACTCATCTTT.

This clone was observed a few times. This likely came from a read error, as a far larger clone is one base away. This sample also contains other DNA sequences that code for the same CDR3. V is TRDV1 and J is TRDJ1; weak D call: TRDD3 (5 bases). The CDR3 totals 19 residues. Trimming pared 6 bases from V and 0 bases from J, leaving 26 bases between. Germline loops: CDR1 TSWWSYY, CDR2 QGS. The CDR3 protein is CALGNWSRVLEGNTDKLIF. In DNA, the CDR3 is TGTGCTCTTGGAAACTGGAGCCGCGTACTGGAGGGGAACACCGATAAACTCATCTTT.

In its sample, this clone was seen a few times. TCRdb's protein, taken from a much larger clone, differs from this DNA's translation at residue 23, likely owing to a read error; the protein displayed comes from the DNA. V gene TRDV1 was called; the J gene was not; the table assigns TRDD3, which was not confirmed against the DNA. Germline V gene lookup returns CDR1 TSWWSYY and CDR2 QGS. The CDR3 totals 24 residues. CDR3 DNA: TGTGCTCTTGGGGAACTAACTCTGGGGGACTACTGGTACTGGGGGGCCCAGTACACCGATAAACTCACCTTT. Translated: CALGELTLGDYWYWGAQYTDKLTF.

This clone came up once. V is TRDV1 and J is TRDJ1, with TRDD3 identical over 9 bases. TCRdb offers no J gene call, so here the DNA was matched to germline to obtain one. Germline V gene lookup returns CDR1 TSWWSYY and CDR2 QGS. The CDR3 runs to 23 residues. The V gene end was trimmed by 3 bases and the J gene end by 0 bases; junction bases not matched to a gene: 26. This CDR3 is CALGDLTSFSRTGGREYTDKLIF. The DNA of the CDR3 is TGTGCTCTTGGGGACCTAACTTCCTTCAGTCGTACTGGGGGACGTGAGTACACCGATAAACTCATCTTT.

Regarding this clone: This probably arose from a read error, given a far larger clone one base away. Other DNA sequences of this sample code for an identical CDR3. The chain joins TRDV1 to TRDJ1; 13 bases are shared with TRDD3. In the absence of a J gene in TCRdb, the DNA was matched to germline to assign it here. Germline V gene data show CDR1 as TSWWSYY and CDR2 as QGS. This CDR3 has 24 residues. The V and J ends lost 5 bases and 0 bases, in that order; junction bases with no gene match: 27. The CDR3 region is CALGSSLPPFYWGIRFSYTDKLIF. For the CDR3, the DNA is TGTGCTCTTGGGTCAAGCCTTCCCCCCTTTTACTGGGGGATACGCTTCTCTTACACCGATAAACTCATCTTT.

This clone came up a few times. TCRdb lists the protein of a much larger clone for this DNA, which differs at residue 14, so this is likely a read error; the protein given here is translated from the DNA itself. The chain has TRDV2 and TRDJ3; TRDD3 aligns across 11 bases. The J gene is not listed in TCRdb, so it was assigned here from a DNA match to germline. Germline V gives CDR1 GEAIGNYY, CDR2 EKD. This CDR3 is 23 amino acids long. Here the CDR3 reads CACDTGDWGISRTGSRDTRQMFF. CDR3 coding DNA: TGTGCCTGTGACACCGGGGACTGGGGGATATCGCGGACCGGCTCCCGGGACACCCGACAGATGTTTTTC.

In this sample, this clone turned up many times. TCRdb lists the protein of a much larger clone for this DNA, which differs at residue 4, so this is likely a read error; the protein given here is translated from the DNA itself. V and J are TRDV1 and TRDJ1, with 9 bases fitting TRDD3. CDR3 length: 19 residues. Germline loops: CDR1 TSWWSYY, CDR2 QGS. The CDR3 DNA reads TGTGCTCTTTGGGAAAGGATCACTAGGGGGATACCGCCCACCGATAAACTCATCTTT. It yields the protein CALWERITRGIPPTDKLIF.

This clone was found a few times. With a far larger clone one base away, a read error is the likely cause. This CDR3 is also generated by other DNA sequences in the sample. The rearrangement links TRDV1 to TRDJ1; D is possibly TRDD3 (6 bases). Matching the DNA to germline supplied the J gene, which TCRdb does not give. The CDR3 has 16 amino acids. The germline V gene encodes CDR1 TSWWSYY and CDR2 QGS. The V gene lost 4 bases and the J gene lost 0 bases, with 15 bases spanning the gap. The CDR3 region has the DNA TGTGCTCTTGGGGCTAACCGAGGGGGAAACACCGATAAACTCATCTTT. Protein sequence: CALGANRGGNTDKLIF.

This clone was observed a handful of times. The protein recorded in TCRdb matches a much larger clone and deviates from this DNA's translation at residue 3, suggesting a read error; the protein here is obtained by translating the DNA. The V gene is TRDV1, but the J gene lacks a call; TRDD3 reflects the table's D call only, with no check against the DNA. Per the germline V gene, CDR1 is TSWWSYY and CDR2 is QGS. CDR3 length: 19 residues. This CDR3 is CAPGGMPYWGIFGGDKPIF. The CDR3 DNA is TGTGCTCCTGGGGGTATGCCCTACTGGGGGATATTTGGCGGCGATAAACCCATCTTT.

This clone was counted a few times. Translating this DNA gives a protein that differs at residue 13 from the TCRdb one, which belongs to a much larger clone; a read error is likely, and the protein shown is this translation. In nucleotides, the CDR3 is TGTGCCTGTGAATTGAGTCCTACCCCGTACTGGGGGCCGTACACCGATAAACTCATCTTT. Protein: CACELSPTPYWGPYTDKLIF. This chain links TRDV2 with TRDJ1; 8 bases agree with TRDD3. TCRdb leaves out the J gene; it was filled in here by matching the DNA to germline. V lost 4 bases, J lost 0 bases, and 21 bases stayed unmatched. The germline CDR1 and CDR2 sequences are GEAIGNYY and EKD. This CDR3 has 20 residues.

Only a few counts were recorded for this clone. With a far larger clone one base away, a read error is the likely cause. In the same sample, other DNA sequences code for this CDR3. The chain couples TRDV1 to TRDJ1; TRDD2 matches at 9 bases. Germline V gives CDR1 TSWWSYY, CDR2 QGS. V lost 3 bases, J lost 0 bases, and 23 bases stayed unmatched. The CDR3 sequence is 22 residues long. CDR3 protein: CALGERRPFLRPSPPYTDKLIF. The DNA of the CDR3 is TGTGCTCTTGGGGAGCGAAGGCCCTTCCTACGCCCCTCTCCTCCTTACACCGATAAACTCATCTTT.